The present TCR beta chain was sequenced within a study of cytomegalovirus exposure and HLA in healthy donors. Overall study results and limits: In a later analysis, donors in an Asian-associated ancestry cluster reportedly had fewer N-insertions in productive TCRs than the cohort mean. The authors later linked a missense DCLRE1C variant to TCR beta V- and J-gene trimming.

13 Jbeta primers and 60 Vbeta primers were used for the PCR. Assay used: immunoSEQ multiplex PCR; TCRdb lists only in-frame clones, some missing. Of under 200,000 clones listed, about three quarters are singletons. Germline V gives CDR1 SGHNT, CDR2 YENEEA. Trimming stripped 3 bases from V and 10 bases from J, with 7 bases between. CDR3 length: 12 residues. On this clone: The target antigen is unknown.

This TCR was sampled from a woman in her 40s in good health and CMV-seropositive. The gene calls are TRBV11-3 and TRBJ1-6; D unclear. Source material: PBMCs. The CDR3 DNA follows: TGTGCCAGCAGCTTGCGGTCGTCACCCCTCCACTTT. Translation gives CASSLRSSPLHF.